The 14 T cell receptor beta chains presented below share a single source sample, sequenced in a study of blood T cell repertoires in COVID-19. The table came from immunoSEQ multiplex PCR; TCRdb's copy has only in-frame clones and leaves some out. The data contain under 90,000 clones, more than 85% of them seen just once; the ten biggest clones take up just under 7.5%. What was sequenced was peripheral blood. These receptors were collected from a man aged 35-49 years with COVID-19, enrolled during active disease.

The chain joins TRBV11-2 to TRBJ2-1; 8 nucleotides line up with TRBD1. The CDR3 runs to 13 residues. Germline V lookup: CDR1 SGHAT, CDR2 FQNNGV. After removal of 4 bases from V and 7 bases from J, the junction contained 3 bases not matched to a gene. This chain's CDR3 is CASSSDRANEQFF. As DNA, the CDR3 is TGTGCCAGCAGCTCGGACAGGGCAAATGAGCAGTTCTTC.

The chain carries TRBV6-5 and TRBJ2-3; 10 bases map to TRBD2. The germline gives CDR1 MNHEY, CDR2 SVGAGI. The V and J ends lost 0 bases and 4 bases, in that order; junction bases with no gene match: 4. This CDR3 has 16 amino acids. The CDR3 reads CASSYSPAGGPDTQYF. The CDR3 DNA reads as TGTGCCAGCAGTTACTCGCCAGCGGGGGGGCCAGATACGCAGTATTTT.

This clone has a handful of counts. The chain joins TRBV3-1 (or the pseudogene TRBV3-2) to TRBJ1-3; tentative D call: TRBD1 (5 bases). The germline gives CDR1 LGHDT, CDR2 YNNKEL (reference sequence). V was shortened by 1 base and J by 0 bases, with 10 bases between the two germline ends. This CDR3 has 16 amino acids. The CDR3 sequence: CASSQVTTVSGNTIYF. Written as DNA, the CDR3 is TGTGCCAGCAGCCAAGTCACGACAGTCTCTGGAAACACCATATATTTT.

This chain uses TRBV28 with TRBJ2-1; D is unresolved. Germline V CDR1 and CDR2: MDHEN, SYDVKM. This CDR3 is built from 16 residues. Trimming removed 5 bases at V and 0 bases at J, with 14 bases between. DNA for the CDR3: TGTGCCAGCAGTCCATACATAGCTAGCTCCTACAATGAGCAGTTCTTC. Translation gives CASSPYIASSYNEQFF.

This clone was seen just once. The CDR3 coding sequence is TGTGCCAGCCAGAGGGGGACACAAGAGACCCAGTACTTC. Its translation: CASQRGTQETQYF. The gene calls are TRBV18 and TRBJ2-5, with a possible D match to TRBD1 (6 bases). Trimming cost V 8 bases and J 2 bases, with 12 bases left between them. Germline CDR1 KGHSH, CDR2 LQKENI. This CDR3 has 13 residues.

The CDR3 is CASRTGVDSPLHF. In DNA form, the CDR3 reads TGTGCCAGCAGAACAGGCGTAGATTCACCCCTCCACTTT. V and J are TRBV6-5 and TRBJ1-6; weak D call: TRBD1 (5 bases). Trimming stripped 6 bases from V and 8 bases from J, with 11 bases between. This CDR3 region has 13 residues. Germline V CDR1 and CDR2: MNHEY, SVGAGI.

V and J are TRBV5-1 and TRBJ1-1, with D possibly matching TRBD1 (5 bases). This CDR3 comprises 14 residues. Looked up from germline, CDR1 is SGHRS and CDR2 is YFSETQ. The germline V and J ends were trimmed by 1 base and 3 bases, with 10 bases remaining between them. CDR3 in amino acids: CASSLTGRDTEAFF. CDR3 coding DNA: TGCGCCAGCAGCTTGACAGGTAGGGACACTGAAGCTTTCTTT.

V usage is TRBV11-2 and J usage is TRBJ2-1; TRBD2 agrees at 7 bases. The ends lost 1 base at V and 4 bases at J; junction bases unmatched: 1. The CDR3 is 14 residues long. Germline V gene sequence: CDR1 SGHAT, CDR2 FQNNGV. Here the CDR3 reads CASSLGGGYNEQFF. The CDR3 coding sequence is TGTGCCAGCAGCTTAGGGGGGGGATACAATGAGCAGTTCTTC.

The chain joins TRBV7-9 to TRBJ2-2; 10 bases are shared with TRBD1. Germline V lookup: CDR1 SEHNR, CDR2 FQNEAQ (reference sequence). The CDR3 runs 16 residues. V lost 5 bases to trimming and J lost 5 bases; unmatched junction nucleotides: 8. The CDR3 region is CASSPQAGQGTGELFF. In nucleotides, the CDR3 is TGTGCCAGCAGCCCCCAGGCGGGACAGGGGACCGGGGAGCTGTTTTTT.

This clone has just one count. This chain links TRBV5-1 with TRBJ2-5; tentative D call: TRBD2 (6 bases). The CDR3 spans 14 residues. Germline V gives CDR1 SGHRS, CDR2 YFSETQ. V lost 4 bases, J lost 5 bases, and 15 bases lay in between. The CDR3 DNA is TGCGCCAGCAGCAATGGCGGAGGGTGGGAGACCCAGTACTTC. Residues: CASSNGGGWETQYF.

The chain has TRBV6-5 and TRBJ1-6; D may be TRBD1 (5 bases). V was shortened by 7 bases and J by 5 bases, with 9 bases between the two germline ends. In germline, CDR1 is MNHEY, CDR2 SVGAGI. The CDR3 runs 13 residues. CDR3 protein: CASTSRDNSPLHF. The CDR3 bases are TGTGCCAGCACCTCCAGGGATAATTCACCCCTCCACTTT.

In this sample, this clone turned up a few times. The J gene is TRBJ2-7, the V gene TRBV2, with D perhaps matching TRBD1 (5 bases). CDR1 and CDR2 (germline): SNHLY, FYNNEI. The CDR3 is made up of 13 amino acids. V lost 7 bases, J lost 3 bases, and 13 bases lay in between. The CDR3 loop reads CASTKTGYYEQYF. The CDR3 nucleotides are TGTGCCAGCACAAAAACAGGATACTACGAGCAGTACTTC.

This chain joins TRBV10-3 and TRBJ2-7, with a weak D call TRBD1 (6 bases). Trimming left V 7 bases short and J 0 bases short, with 19 bases between. The CDR3 is 16 residues long. CDR1 and CDR2 from the germline V gene are ENHRY and SYGVKD. CDR3 protein: CAIKGTTGDISYEQYF. Here the CDR3 DNA reads TGTGCCATCAAAGGGACGACAGGAGATATCTCCTACGAGCAGTACTTC.

The rearrangement uses TRBV7-2 and TRBJ1-5, with D possibly TRBD1 on 6 matching bases. Trimming took off 2 bases at V and 4 bases at J, with 12 bases between the two ends. CDR3 length: 15 residues. Germline V gene lookup returns CDR1 SGHTA and CDR2 FQGNSA. The CDR3 bases are TGTGCCAGCAGCTTAATGGCAGGGGAAAATCAGCCCCAGCATTTT. Translated, it gives CASSLMAGENQPQHF.